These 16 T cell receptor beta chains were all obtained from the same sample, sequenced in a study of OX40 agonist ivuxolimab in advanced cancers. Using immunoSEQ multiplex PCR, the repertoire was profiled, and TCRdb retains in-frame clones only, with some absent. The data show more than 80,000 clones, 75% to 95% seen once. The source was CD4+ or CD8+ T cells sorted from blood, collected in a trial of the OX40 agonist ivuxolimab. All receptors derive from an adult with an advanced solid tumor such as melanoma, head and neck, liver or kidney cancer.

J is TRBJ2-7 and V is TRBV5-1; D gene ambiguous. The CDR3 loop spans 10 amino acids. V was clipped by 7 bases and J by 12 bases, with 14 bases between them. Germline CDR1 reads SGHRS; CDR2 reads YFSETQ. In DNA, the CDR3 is TGCGCCAGCGAAGACAACGCTCGGTACTTC. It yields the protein CASEDNARYF. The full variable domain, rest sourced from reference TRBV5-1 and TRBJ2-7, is KAGVTQTPRYLIKTRGQQVTLSCSPISGHRSVSWYQQTPGQGLQFLFEYFSETQRNKGNFPGRFSGRQFSNSRSEMNVSTLELGDSALYLCASEDNARYFGPGTRLTVT.

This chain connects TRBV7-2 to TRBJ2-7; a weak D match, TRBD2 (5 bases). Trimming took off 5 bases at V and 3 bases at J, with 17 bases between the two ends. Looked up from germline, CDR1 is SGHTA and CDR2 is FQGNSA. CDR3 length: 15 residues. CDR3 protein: CASSTSLGSGYEQYF. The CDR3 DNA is TGTGCCAGCAGCACCTCCCTTGGGAGCGGCTACGAGCAGTACTTC. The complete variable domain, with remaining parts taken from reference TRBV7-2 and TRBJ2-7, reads GAGVSQSPSNKVTEKGKDVELRCDPISGHTALYWYRQSLGQGLEFLIYFQGNSAPDKSGLPSDRFSAERTGGSVSTLTIQRTQQEDSAVYLCASSTSLGSGYEQYFGPGTRLTVT.

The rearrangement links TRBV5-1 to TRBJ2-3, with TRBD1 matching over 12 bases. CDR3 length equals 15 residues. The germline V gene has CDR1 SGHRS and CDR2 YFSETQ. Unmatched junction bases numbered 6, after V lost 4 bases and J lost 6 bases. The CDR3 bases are TGCGCCAGCAGCGCCCCCGGGACAGGGGGCGATACGCAGTATTTT. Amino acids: CASSAPGTGGDTQYF.

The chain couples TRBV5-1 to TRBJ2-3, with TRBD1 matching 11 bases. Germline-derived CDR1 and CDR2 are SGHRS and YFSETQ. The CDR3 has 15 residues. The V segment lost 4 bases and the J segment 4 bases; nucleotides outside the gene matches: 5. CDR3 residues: CASSAGTGGPDTQYF. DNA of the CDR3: TGCGCCAGCAGCGCCGGGACAGGGGGTCCAGATACGCAGTATTTT.

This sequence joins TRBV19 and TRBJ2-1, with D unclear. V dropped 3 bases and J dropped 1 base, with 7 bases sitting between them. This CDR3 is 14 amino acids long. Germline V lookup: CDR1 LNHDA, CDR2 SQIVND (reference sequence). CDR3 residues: CASSIEASYNEQFF. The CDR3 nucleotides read TGTGCCAGTAGTATCGAAGCGTCCTACAATGAGCAGTTCTTC.

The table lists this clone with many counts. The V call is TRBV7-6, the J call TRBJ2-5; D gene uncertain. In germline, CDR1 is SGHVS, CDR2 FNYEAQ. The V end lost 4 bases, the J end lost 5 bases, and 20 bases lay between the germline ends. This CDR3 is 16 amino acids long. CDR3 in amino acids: CASSSSTGAGWETQYF. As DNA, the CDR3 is TGTGCCAGCAGCTCGAGCACCGGTGCCGGATGGGAGACCCAGTACTTC.

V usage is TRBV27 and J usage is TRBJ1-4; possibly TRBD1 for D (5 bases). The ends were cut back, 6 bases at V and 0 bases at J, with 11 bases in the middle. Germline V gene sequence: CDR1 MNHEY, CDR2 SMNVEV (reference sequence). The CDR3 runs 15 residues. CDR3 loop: CASRGTGATNEKLFF. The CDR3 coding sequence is TGTGCCAGCAGGGGAACAGGTGCAACTAATGAAAAACTGTTTTTT.

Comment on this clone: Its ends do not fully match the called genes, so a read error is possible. The CDR3 sequence: CASSERGVRNDF. The CDR3 DNA reads TGTGCCAGCAGTGAGAGAGGGGTTAGGAACGACTTC. V usage is TRBV2 and J usage is TRBJ2-5, with D perhaps matching TRBD1 or TRBD2 (5 bases each). The CDR3 spans 12 residues. Germline V gene data show CDR1 as SNHLY and CDR2 as FYNNEI.

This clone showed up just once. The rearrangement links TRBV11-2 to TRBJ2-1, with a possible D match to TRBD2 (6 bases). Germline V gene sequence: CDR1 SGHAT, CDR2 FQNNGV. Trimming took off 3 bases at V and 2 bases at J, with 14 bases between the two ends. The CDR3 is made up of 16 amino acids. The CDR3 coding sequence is TGTGCCAGCAGCTTGGTACTAGCTCAAACCTACAATGAGCAGTTCTTC. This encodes CASSLVLAQTYNEQFF.

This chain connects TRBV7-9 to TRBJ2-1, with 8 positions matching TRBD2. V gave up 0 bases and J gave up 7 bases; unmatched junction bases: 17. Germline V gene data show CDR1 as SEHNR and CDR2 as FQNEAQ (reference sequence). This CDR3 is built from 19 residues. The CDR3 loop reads CASSLALVSGTGGGNEQFF. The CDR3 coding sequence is TGTGCCAGCAGCTTAGCGTTGGTTAGCGGGACCGGGGGTGGGAATGAGCAGTTCTTC.

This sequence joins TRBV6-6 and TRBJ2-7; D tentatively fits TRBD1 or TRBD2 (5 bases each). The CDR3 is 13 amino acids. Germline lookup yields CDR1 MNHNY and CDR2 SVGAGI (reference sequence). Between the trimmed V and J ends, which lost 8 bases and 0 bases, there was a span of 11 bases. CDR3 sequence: CASGGLISYEQYF. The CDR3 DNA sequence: TGTGCCAGCGGGGGTCTCATCTCCTACGAGCAGTACTTC.

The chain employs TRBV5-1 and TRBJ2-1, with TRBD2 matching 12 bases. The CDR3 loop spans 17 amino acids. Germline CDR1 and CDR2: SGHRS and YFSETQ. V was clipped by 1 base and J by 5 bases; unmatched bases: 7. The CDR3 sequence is CASSLTTGLAGNNEQFF. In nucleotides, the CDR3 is TGCGCCAGCAGCTTGACAACCGGACTAGCGGGAAACAATGAGCAGTTCTTC.

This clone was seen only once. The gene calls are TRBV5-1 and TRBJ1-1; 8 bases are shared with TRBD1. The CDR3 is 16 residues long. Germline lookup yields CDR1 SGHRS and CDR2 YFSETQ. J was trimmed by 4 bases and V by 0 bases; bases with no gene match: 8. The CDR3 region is CASSLATGQVSTEAFF. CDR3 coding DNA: TGCGCCAGCAGCTTGGCCACGGGACAGGTGTCCACTGAAGCTTTCTTT. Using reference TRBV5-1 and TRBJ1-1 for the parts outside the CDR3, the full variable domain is KAGVTQTPRYLIKTRGQQVTLSCSPISGHRSVSWYQQTPGQGLQFLFEYFSETQRNKGNFPGRFSGRQFSNSRSEMNVSTLELGDSALYLCASSLATGQVSTEAFFGQGTRLTVV.

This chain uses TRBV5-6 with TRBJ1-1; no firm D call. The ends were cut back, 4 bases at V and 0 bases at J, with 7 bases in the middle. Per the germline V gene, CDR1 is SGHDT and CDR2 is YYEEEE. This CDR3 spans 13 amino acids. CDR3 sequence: CASSKQMNTEAFF. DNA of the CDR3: TGTGCCAGCAGCAAACAGATGAACACTGAAGCTTTCTTT.

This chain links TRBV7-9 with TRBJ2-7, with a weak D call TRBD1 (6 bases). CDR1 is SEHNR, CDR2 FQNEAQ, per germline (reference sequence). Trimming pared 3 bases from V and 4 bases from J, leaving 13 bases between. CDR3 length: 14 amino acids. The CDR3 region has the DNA TGTGCCAGCAGCTTTACAGGGTCAACTTACGAGCAGTACTTC. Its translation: CASSFTGSTYEQYF.

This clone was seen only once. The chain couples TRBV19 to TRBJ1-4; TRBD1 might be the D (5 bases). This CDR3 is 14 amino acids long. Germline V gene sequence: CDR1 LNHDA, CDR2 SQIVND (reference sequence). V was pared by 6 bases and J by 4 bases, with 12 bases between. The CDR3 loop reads CASRPGQVNEKLFF. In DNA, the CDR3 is TGTGCCAGTAGACCGGGGCAGGTTAATGAAAAACTGTTTTTT.